This is a list of T cell receptor beta chains from one sample in a study of T cell responses to AZD1222 COVID-19 vaccine. Assay used: immunoSEQ multiplex PCR; TCRdb lists only in-frame clones, some missing. The repertoire holds 70,000 to 85,000 clones, with around four fifths as singletons. The source was peripheral blood, collected 28 days after the second AZD1222 dose. The receptors come from an adult who received the AZD1222 COVID-19 vaccine. Both conserved end residues are part of each CDR3. The order of the fields is V gene, D gene, CDR3 protein. D genes are given only for firm matches.

TRBV27 | TRBD1 | CASSPQGGSGNTIYF
TRBV6-5 | NA | CASSYPGDEQYF
TRBV5-5 | NA | CASSLIGPYEQYF
TRBV7-2 | NA | CASSPRYGVLFF
TRBV19 | TRBD1 | CASSITSGGAVNTEAFF
TRBV4-3 | NA | CASSQDLGQPQHF
TRBV19 | NA | CASSPSVGRNQPQHF
TRBV3-1/TRBV3-2 | NA | CASSPTSAGYGYTF
TRBV7-2 | NA | CASSFDNQPQHF
TRBV3-1/TRBV3-2 | NA | CASSQPLISSGNTIYF
TRBV9 | TRBD1 | CASSSHRGSYEQYF
TRBV29-1 | TRBD2 | CSVGAGGWYNEQFF
TRBV27 | NA | CASSFSPKPAAYEQYF
TRBV3-1/TRBV3-2 | TRBD1 | CASSHYRGGLGTEAFF
TRBV5-1 | NA | CASSPSQTGPTYEQYF
TRBV27 | NA | CASSLGGRQGYTF
TRBV19 | NA | CASNRDTSTDTQYF
TRBV9 | NA | CASSAERQGGIGANVLTF
TRBV9 | NA | CASSAQANYGYTF
TRBV9 | NA | CASSDGSHSTDTQYF
TRBV19 | NA | CASSIQGREPLHF
TRBV7-2 | TRBD1 | CASSTGGAGEKLFF
TRBV4-3 | NA | CASSQDEGVNTEAFF